This T cell receptor beta chain was sequenced in a study of T cell responses to AZD1222 COVID-19 vaccine. For the study at large: Second doses that came at about 4 or about 12 weeks were put together. Overall study findings and caveats: Clonal diversity was possibly underestimated; the donors were predominantly white British and more often female.

With respect to this clone: Its specificity is unknown.

Data came from immunoSEQ multiplex PCR; TCRdb stores just in-frame clones and leaves some out. The sample contains tens of thousands of clones, approximately 91% of which appear only once. The CDR3 consists of 14 residues. Trimming took 4 bases from V and 4 from J; bases not matched to a gene: 3. Germline CDR1 SGHRS, CDR2 YFSETQ. This sample comprised peripheral blood, obtained on day 0 of AZD1222 vaccination. This sequence joins TRBV5-1 and TRBJ2-4; 9 bases line up with TRBD1. The receptor was isolated from an adult in good health. The CDR3 spells CASSPDRGKNIQYF. CDR3 nucleotides: TGCGCCAGCAGCCCCGACAGGGGGAAAAACATTCAGTACTTC.